The 15 T cell receptor beta chains listed next were all sequenced from one sample in a study of cytomegalovirus exposure and HLA in healthy donors. The study ran its PCR with 60 Vbeta and 13 Jbeta primers. Measured with immunoSEQ multiplex PCR; TCRdb has only the in-frame clones, and not every one. The sample is made up of about 75,000 clones, and the top ten hold 2.7% of it. The sample comprised PBMCs. Source of these receptors: a man in his forties or fifties in good health and CMV-seronegative.

The chain employs TRBV5-5 and TRBJ1-1; D is undetermined. The CDR3 contains 16 residues. The germline V gene encodes CDR1 SGHKS and CDR2 YYEKEE (reference sequence). V lost 4 bases and J lost 1, with 17 bases in between. CDR3 sequence (DNA): TGTGCCAGCAGCCCCCAACATTCCAGACAGAACACTGAAGCTTTCTTT. Its translation: CASSPQHSRQNTEAFF.

The chain links TRBV29-1 to TRBJ1-6; D may be TRBD1 (5 bases). The CDR3 totals 12 residues. Trimming stripped 4 bases from V and 6 bases from J, with 7 bases between. CDR1 and CDR2 from the germline V gene are SQVTM and ANQGSEA. The chain's CDR3 is CSVGGGNSPLHF. CDR3 sequence (DNA): TGCAGCGTTGGGGGCGGTAATTCACCCCTCCACTTT. The full variable domain, rest sourced from reference TRBV29-1 and TRBJ1-6, is SAVISQKPSRDICQRGTSLTIQCQVDSQVTMMFWYRQQPGQSLTLIATANQGSEATYESGFVIDKFPISRPNLTFSTLTVSNMSPEDSSIYLCSVGGGNSPLHFGNGTRLTVT.

The chain joins TRBV11-1 to TRBJ2-2, with a weak D call TRBD1 (6 bases). Germline CDR1 and CDR2: SGHAT and FQDESV (reference sequence). Trimming left V 6 bases short and J 6 bases short, with 14 bases between. The CDR3 runs to 14 residues. CDR3 sequence (DNA): TGTGCCAGCAGGTCATACGCAGGGGCCGGGGAGCTGTTTTTT. Its protein is CASRSYAGAGELFF.

The chain uses TRBV5-4 and TRBJ1-6; possible D gene TRBD1, 6 bases. CDR1 SGHNT and CDR2 YYREEE come from the germline V gene (reference sequence). CDR3 length: 16 residues. Trimming pared 4 bases from V and 6 bases from J, leaving 17 bases between. CDR3 sequence (DNA): TGTGCCAGCAGCCCCGGACCGGGACAACGTAATTCACCCCTCCACTTT. Amino acid sequence: CASSPGPGQRNSPLHF. Supplemented by reference TRBV5-4 and TRBJ1-6, the full variable domain reads ETGVTQSPTHLIKTRGQQVTLRCSSQSGHNTVSWYQQALGQGPQFIFQYYREEENGRGNFPPRFSGLQFPNYSSELNVNALELDDSALYLCASSPGPGQRNSPLHFGNGTRLTVT.

V usage is TRBV7-9 and J usage is TRBJ2-3, with 9 positions matching TRBD2. The germline V gene encodes CDR1 SEHNR and CDR2 FQNEAQ (reference sequence). The length of the CDR3 is 19 residues. V gave up 1 base and J gave up 4 bases; unmatched junction bases: 15. CDR3 nucleotides: TGTGCCAGCAGCTTAGATCGCGGGGGGGCCTTTTCAATTGCAGATACGCAGTATTTT. It is translated as CASSLDRGGAFSIADTQYF.

The V call is TRBV14, the J call TRBJ2-3; D remains unclear. The ends were cut back, 1 base at V and 1 base at J, with 3 bases in the middle. This CDR3 has 13 amino acids. Per germline, CDR1 SGHDN and CDR2 FVKESK. The DNA of the CDR3 is TGTGCCAGCAGCCAAGCGGGCACAGATACGCAGTATTTT. It translates to CASSQAGTDTQYF.

The rearrangement joins TRBV5-1 to TRBJ2-1; the match to TRBD2 covers 12 bases. CDR1 and CDR2 from the germline V gene are SGHRS and YFSETQ. The CDR3 covers 15 residues. V was clipped by 4 bases and J by 8 bases; unmatched bases: 7. The CDR3 is CASSTGLAGYDEQFF. For the CDR3, the DNA is TGCGCCAGCAGCACCGGACTAGCGGGGTATGATGAGCAGTTCTTC.

The chain is built from TRBV6-5 and TRBJ1-2; 8 nucleotides agree with TRBD1. Germline V gene lookup returns CDR1 MNHEY and CDR2 SVGAGI. The J segment lost 4 bases and the V segment lost 5 bases, leaving 6 bases of the junction unmatched. CDR3 size: 14 residues. CDR3 in amino acids: CASSGPGQGYGYTF. The CDR3 coding sequence is TGTGCCAGCAGTGGTCCTGGACAGGGCTATGGCTACACCTTC.

This chain links TRBV27 with TRBJ1-3, with a tentative D call TRBD1 (5 bases). Germline V gives CDR1 MNHEY, CDR2 SMNVEV (reference sequence). Between the trimmed V and J ends, which lost 3 bases and 0 bases, there was a span of 9 bases. This CDR3 is built from 15 residues. The CDR3 loop reads CASSLTATSGNTIYF. The DNA of the CDR3 is TGTGCCAGCAGTTTGACAGCCACCTCTGGAAACACCATATATTTT.

The chain joins TRBV2 to TRBJ1-6, with 9 bases fitting TRBD1. Looked up from germline, CDR1 is SNHLY and CDR2 is FYNNEI. CDR3 size: 16 residues. The ends lost 5 bases at V and 9 bases at J; junction bases unmatched: 11. The CDR3 loop reads CASSPPGQGKISPLHF. CDR3 nucleotide sequence: TGTGCCAGCAGTCCTCCCGGACAGGGGAAGATTTCACCCCTCCACTTT.

V gene TRBV18 combines with J gene TRBJ2-1; 8 nucleotides agree with TRBD1. The CDR3 length is 18 residues. J was trimmed by 0 bases and V by 3 bases; bases with no gene match: 10. Germline loops: CDR1 KGHSH, CDR2 LQKENI. CDR3 sequence reads: CASSPSSGQANSYNEQFF. CDR3 in DNA: TGTGCCAGCTCACCGTCCTCGGGACAGGCCAACTCCTACAATGAGCAGTTCTTC.

V gene TRBV9 combines with J gene TRBJ1-2; 11 bases are a match to TRBD1. V shed 0 bases and J 8 bases; nucleotides not matched to a gene: 6. The CDR3 is made up of 15 amino acids. Looked up from germline, CDR1 is SGDLS and CDR2 is YYNGEE. In nucleotides, the CDR3 is TGTGCCAGCAGCGTAGGTGGACAGGGGGCCGAAGGCTACACCTTC. Translated, it gives CASSVGGQGAEGYTF.

The chain uses TRBV27 and TRBJ1-4; TRBD1 agrees at 8 bases. J gave up 0 bases and V 6 bases, and 15 bases lay outside the gene matches. Germline loops: CDR1 MNHEY, CDR2 SMNVEV (reference sequence). The CDR3 covers 19 residues. CDR3 DNA: TGTGCCAGCAGATCACACACCCTCAGGGGGCGAGCAACTAATGAAAAACTGTTTTTT. This gives the protein CASRSHTLRGRATNEKLFF.

The V and J genes are TRBV7-9 and TRBJ2-1, with D hard to call. V was trimmed by 4 bases and J by 8 bases, leaving 6 bases between them. CDR3 length equals 11 residues. Germline assignment: CDR1 SEHNR and CDR2 FQNEAQ (reference sequence). CDR3: CASSSPDEQFF. The CDR3 region has the DNA TGTGCCAGCAGCTCCCCGGATGAGCAGTTCTTC. The full variable domain, rest sourced from reference TRBV7-9 and TRBJ2-1, is DTGVSQNPRHKITKRGQNVTFRCDPISEHNRLYWYRQTLGQGPEFLTYFQNEAQLEKSRLLSDRFSAERPKGSFSTLEIQRTEQGDSAMYLCASSSPDEQFFGPGTRLTVL.

V and J are TRBV30 and TRBJ1-5; 9 bases are shared with TRBD1. V gave up 0 bases and J gave up 7 bases; unmatched junction bases: 7. The germline CDR1 and CDR2 sequences are GTSNPN and SVGIG (reference sequence). This CDR3 has 15 residues. CDR3 residues: CAWSVRDRDGQPQHF. In DNA, the CDR3 is TGTGCCTGGAGTGTACGGGACAGGGACGGCCAGCCCCAGCATTTT.